The rows below give T cell receptor beta chains drawn from one sample of a study of CD8+ T cells in alopecia areata. Assay used: immunoSEQ multiplex PCR; TCRdb lists only in-frame clones, some missing. The sample consists of around 34,000 clones, around 60% of them appearing once. Sample: NKG2D-high CD8+ T cells sorted from blood. These receptors came from a human donor with alopecia areata. The CDR3 runs from the conserved cysteine through the conserved F or W. Each record gives: D gene, J gene, V gene, clone size, CDR3 DNA, CDR3 protein. A D gene is named only where the DNA matches it firmly. Not every row has a clone size; where given, it reads once, few, many or a size class.

d_gene: TRBD2; j_gene: TRBJ2-2; v_gene: TRBV27; abundance: NA; CDR3nt: TGTGCCAGCAGTTTGGGCGGGGGGCTAGGGGAGCTGTTTTTT; CDR3aa: CASSLGGGLGELFF
d_gene: NA; j_gene: TRBJ2-3; v_gene: TRBV27; abundance: NA; CDR3nt: TGTGCCAGCAGTTTAAATCCAGGGGCAGATACGCAGTATTTT; CDR3aa: CASSLNPGADTQYF
d_gene: TRBD1; j_gene: TRBJ2-1; v_gene: TRBV7-9; abundance: NA; CDR3nt: TGTGCCAGCAGCTCGCGGACAGGGGGCACCTACAATGAGCAGTTCTTC; CDR3aa: CASSSRTGGTYNEQFF
d_gene: NA; j_gene: TRBJ2-5; v_gene: TRBV27; abundance: NA; CDR3nt: TGTGCCAGCAGTTTGGTAAACGGGGAGACCCAGTACTTC; CDR3aa: CASSLVNGETQYF
d_gene: NA; j_gene: TRBJ1-1; v_gene: TRBV7-9; abundance: medium-sized; CDR3nt: TGTGCCAGCAGCCCCCCCTCTGAAGCTTTCTTT; CDR3aa: CASSPPSEAFF
d_gene: NA; j_gene: TRBJ2-2; v_gene: TRBV7-8; abundance: NA; CDR3nt: TGTGCCAGCAGCCCCAGGAATTTTAACACCGGGGAGCTGTTTTTT; CDR3aa: CASSPRNFNTGELFF
d_gene: TRBD2; j_gene: TRBJ2-1; v_gene: TRBV28; abundance: NA; CDR3nt: TGTGCCAGCAGTCCCCCAAAAGCGGGGAGCTCCTACAATGAGCAGTTCTTC; CDR3aa: CASSPPKAGSSYNEQFF
d_gene: TRBD1; j_gene: TRBJ2-7; v_gene: TRBV27; abundance: NA; CDR3nt: TGTGCCAGCAGTTTAGGACAGGGGGGTTACGAGCAGTACTTC; CDR3aa: CASSLGQGGYEQYF
d_gene: TRBD2; j_gene: TRBJ2-7; v_gene: TRBV5-1; abundance: NA; CDR3nt: TGCGCCAGCAGCTCTAGCGGGAGGGCACTCACCGAGCAGTACTTC; CDR3aa: CASSSSGRALTEQYF
d_gene: NA; j_gene: TRBJ2-7; v_gene: TRBV5-1; abundance: NA; CDR3nt: TGCGCCAGCAGCTTGGTGGGTAGTCTACTATCCTACGAGCAGTACTTC; CDR3aa: CASSLVGSLLSYEQYF
d_gene: NA; j_gene: TRBJ1-3; v_gene: TRBV23-1; abundance: NA; CDR3nt: TGCGCCAGCAGTCAATATTTGAGGTCCAGCCACTCTGGAAACACCATATATTTT; CDR3aa: CASSQYLRSSHSGNTIYF
d_gene: TRBD2; j_gene: TRBJ2-7; v_gene: TRBV4-1; abundance: NA; CDR3nt: TGCGCCAGCAGCTTAGCGGGGAGCTCCTACGAGCAGTACTTC; CDR3aa: CASSLAGSSYEQYF
d_gene: TRBD2; j_gene: TRBJ2-1; v_gene: TRBV28; abundance: medium-sized; CDR3nt: TGTGCCAGCCGGCGGGAGGGCTACAATGAGCAGTTCTTC; CDR3aa: CASRREGYNEQFF
d_gene: TRBD1; j_gene: TRBJ1-4; v_gene: TRBV7-2; abundance: NA; CDR3nt: TGTGCCAGCAGCTTGGGGACAGGGTCTAATGAAAAACTGTTTTTT; CDR3aa: CASSLGTGSNEKLFF
d_gene: NA; j_gene: TRBJ2-2; v_gene: TRBV6-5; abundance: NA; CDR3nt: TGTGCCAGCAGTAGGGGAAACGGGGAGCTGTTTTTT; CDR3aa: CASSRGNGELFF
d_gene: TRBD1; j_gene: TRBJ2-7; v_gene: TRBV7-9; abundance: NA; CDR3nt: TGTGCCAGCAGCTCTACCGGACAGGGCAGCTCCTACGAGCAGTACTTC; CDR3aa: CASSSTGQGSSYEQYF
d_gene: NA; j_gene: TRBJ1-1; v_gene: TRBV29-1; abundance: few; CDR3nt: TGCAGCGTGGACCTACAGGTCGGTGAAGCTTTCTTT; CDR3aa: CSVDLQVGEAFF
d_gene: NA; j_gene: TRBJ2-5; v_gene: TRBV28; abundance: NA; CDR3nt: TGTGCCAGCAGTTTTTCTGGGGCCTTCGGGGAGACCCAGTACTTC; CDR3aa: CASSFSGAFGETQYF
d_gene: NA; j_gene: TRBJ2-7; v_gene: TRBV2; abundance: NA; CDR3nt: TGTGCCAGCAGTTTGGGCTCGGAGGTCGAGCAGTACTTC; CDR3aa: CASSLGSEVEQYF
d_gene: NA; j_gene: TRBJ1-6; v_gene: TRBV7-9; abundance: NA; CDR3nt: TGTGCCAGCAGCTCTACCGAGCAGGGTGCCTATAATTCACCCCTCCACTTT; CDR3aa: CASSSTEQGAYNSPLHF
d_gene: NA; j_gene: TRBJ2-1; v_gene: TRBV7-9; abundance: NA; CDR3nt: TGTGCCAGCAGCCTCCAAGGGAATGAGCAGTTCTTC; CDR3aa: CASSLQGNEQFF
d_gene: NA; j_gene: TRBJ1-5; v_gene: TRBV28; abundance: NA; CDR3nt: TGTGCCAGCAGTTTGAGAAGGGTTTCTCAGCCCCAGCATTTT; CDR3aa: CASSLRRVSQPQHF
d_gene: NA; j_gene: TRBJ1-1; v_gene: TRBV9; abundance: NA; CDR3nt: TGTGCCAGCAGCGTCCTCGGGGGGGCGAACACTGAAGCTTTCTTT; CDR3aa: CASSVLGGANTEAFF
d_gene: NA; j_gene: TRBJ1-2; v_gene: TRBV14; abundance: NA; CDR3nt: TGTGCCAGCAGCCCACTCCGAAGCGATGGCTACACCTTC; CDR3aa: CASSPLRSDGYTF
d_gene: TRBD1; j_gene: TRBJ1-1; v_gene: TRBV7-9; abundance: NA; CDR3nt: TGTGCCAGCAGCTTAGGACAGGGGAGGGACACTGAAGCTTTCTTT; CDR3aa: CASSLGQGRDTEAFF
d_gene: NA; j_gene: TRBJ1-2; v_gene: TRBV7-9; abundance: NA; CDR3nt: TGTGCCAGCAGCTTAGAGGTCGACTATGGCTACACCTTC; CDR3aa: CASSLEVDYGYTF
d_gene: TRBD1; j_gene: TRBJ2-1; v_gene: TRBV7-9; abundance: large; CDR3nt: TGTGCCAGCAGCTTAGCCTGGGACAGGGCGGATGAGCAGTTCTTC; CDR3aa: CASSLAWDRADEQFF
d_gene: NA; j_gene: TRBJ2-1; v_gene: TRBV29-1; abundance: few; CDR3nt: TGCAGCGTTGAAGATCCCCTGGGCAGGTACAATGAGCAGTTCTTC; CDR3aa: CSVEDPLGRYNEQFF
d_gene: NA; j_gene: TRBJ2-2; v_gene: TRBV11-2; abundance: NA; CDR3nt: TGTGCCAGCAGCTTCCGCGGCCTTTCCGGGGAGCTGTTTTTT; CDR3aa: CASSFRGLSGELFF
d_gene: NA; j_gene: TRBJ1-2; v_gene: TRBV27; abundance: NA; CDR3nt: TGTGCCAGCAGTCCTCAGACTAACTATGGCTACACCTTC; CDR3aa: CASSPQTNYGYTF
d_gene: TRBD1; j_gene: TRBJ2-7; v_gene: TRBV4-1; abundance: NA; CDR3nt: TGCGCCAGCAGCCATCCGGGACAGGCGCTAGACGAGCAGTACTTC; CDR3aa: CASSHPGQALDEQYF
d_gene: NA; j_gene: TRBJ1-1; v_gene: TRBV7-9; abundance: few; CDR3nt: TGTGCCAGCAGCTCCTCCGCCGTTGAAGCTTTCTTT; CDR3aa: CASSSSAVEAFF
d_gene: NA; j_gene: TRBJ2-3; v_gene: TRBV19; abundance: NA; CDR3nt: TGTGCCAGTAGTATGGGGGGCATGGATACGCAGTATTTT; CDR3aa: CASSMGGMDTQYF
d_gene: NA; j_gene: TRBJ1-2; v_gene: TRBV11-2; abundance: NA; CDR3nt: TGTGCCAGCAGCTCAAACACCTTTTCAGACTATGGCTACACCTTC; CDR3aa: CASSSNTFSDYGYTF
d_gene: NA; j_gene: TRBJ1-1; v_gene: TRBV28; abundance: NA; CDR3nt: TGTGCCAGCAGTTTGGCAAACACTGAAGCTTTCTTT; CDR3aa: CASSLANTEAFF
d_gene: NA; j_gene: TRBJ1-2; v_gene: TRBV13; abundance: NA; CDR3nt: TGTGCCAGCAGCTTCGACAGGACCTATGGCTACACCTTC; CDR3aa: CASSFDRTYGYTF
d_gene: TRBD2; j_gene: TRBJ2-5; v_gene: TRBV2; abundance: few; CDR3nt: TGTGCCAGCAGTGGTGTGACTAGCGGCCAAGAGACCCAGTACTTC; CDR3aa: CASSGVTSGQETQYF
d_gene: TRBD1; j_gene: TRBJ2-7; v_gene: TRBV2; abundance: few; CDR3nt: TGTGCCAGCAGTGTCGAGACAGGGTTCTACGAGCAGTACTTC; CDR3aa: CASSVETGFYEQYF
d_gene: TRBD1; j_gene: TRBJ2-6; v_gene: TRBV9; abundance: NA; CDR3nt: TGTGCCAGCAGCGTAGAGGGGGCCGGTGGGGCCAACGTCCTGACTTTC; CDR3aa: CASSVEGAGGANVLTF
d_gene: TRBD1; j_gene: TRBJ2-7; v_gene: TRBV29-1; abundance: NA; CDR3nt: TGCAGCGTTTCATCAGGAGACAGGGGGACCTACGAGCAGTACTTC; CDR3aa: CSVSSGDRGTYEQYF
d_gene: NA; j_gene: TRBJ2-6; v_gene: TRBV4-2; abundance: NA; CDR3nt: TGTGCCAGCAGCCAATACACAGGGCCAGGAGGGGCCAACGTCCTGACTTTC; CDR3aa: CASSQYTGPGGANVLTF
d_gene: NA; j_gene: TRBJ1-1; v_gene: TRBV5-1; abundance: NA; CDR3nt: TGCGCCAGCAGCTTGGCCACTGAAGCTTTCTTT; CDR3aa: CASSLATEAFF
d_gene: NA; j_gene: TRBJ2-2; v_gene: TRBV9; abundance: once; CDR3nt: TGTGCCAGCAGCGTAGGTGGGGGGGAGCTGTTTTTT; CDR3aa: CASSVGGGELFF
d_gene: NA; j_gene: TRBJ2-7; v_gene: TRBV28; abundance: NA; CDR3nt: TGTGCCAGCAGTTTACTTGAACCCAACTACGAGCAGTACTTC; CDR3aa: CASSLLEPNYEQYF
d_gene: NA; j_gene: TRBJ2-5; v_gene: TRBV10-3; abundance: few; CDR3nt: TGTGCCATCAGTTGGGAAGGAGAGACCCAGTACTTC; CDR3aa: CAISWEGETQYF
d_gene: NA; j_gene: TRBJ2-7; v_gene: TRBV7-9; abundance: NA; CDR3nt: TGTGCCAGCAGCTTAGCGGGCGTTTACGAGCAGTACTTC; CDR3aa: CASSLAGVYEQYF
d_gene: NA; j_gene: TRBJ1-1; v_gene: TRBV4-3; abundance: NA; CDR3nt: TGCGCCAGCAGCCAAGTAGAGGGGGGACTGAACACTGAAGCTTTCTTT; CDR3aa: CASSQVEGGLNTEAFF
d_gene: NA; j_gene: TRBJ2-3; v_gene: TRBV15; abundance: NA; CDR3nt: TGTGCCACCAGCAGAGCTGAATGGGGGGTAGATACGCAGTATTTT; CDR3aa: CATSRAEWGVDTQYF
d_gene: NA; j_gene: TRBJ1-5; v_gene: TRBV27; abundance: NA; CDR3nt: TGTGCCAGCAGTTTATACGGAGGGAGGGTGAATCAGCCCCAGCATTTT; CDR3aa: CASSLYGGRVNQPQHF
d_gene: NA; j_gene: TRBJ2-1; v_gene: TRBV6-6; abundance: NA; CDR3nt: TGTGCCAGCAGTTACTCACAACCTAGCTCCTACAATGAGCAGTTCTTC; CDR3aa: CASSYSQPSSYNEQFF
d_gene: NA; j_gene: TRBJ1-4; v_gene: TRBV4-2; abundance: NA; CDR3nt: TGTGCCAGCAGCCAAGGCATGGGGAATGAAAAACTGTTTTTT; CDR3aa: CASSQGMGNEKLFF
d_gene: TRBD2; j_gene: TRBJ2-7; v_gene: TRBV6-5; abundance: NA; CDR3nt: TGTGCCAGCAGTTCGGAGGCTAGCGGTATGTACGAGCAGTACTTC; CDR3aa: CASSSEASGMYEQYF
d_gene: NA; j_gene: TRBJ1-2; v_gene: TRBV7-9; abundance: NA; CDR3nt: TGTGCCAGCAGCCCCCGGCCACGACCAAACTATGGCTACACCTTC; CDR3aa: CASSPRPRPNYGYTF
d_gene: NA; j_gene: TRBJ2-1; v_gene: TRBV5-6; abundance: few; CDR3nt: TGTGCCAGCAGGTTTGGGGGGCATAATGAGCAGTTCTTC; CDR3aa: CASRFGGHNEQFF